This TCR beta chain was documented in a study of blood T cells in healthy people across ages. The V gene's germline CDR1 is LGHDT and CDR2 YNNKEL (reference sequence). V dropped 7 bases and J dropped 4 bases, with 19 bases sitting between them. The CDR3 is 15 amino acids. Each donor's blood draw was approximately 10 milliliters of peripheral blood. This clonotype was seen a handful of times. The antigen remains undetermined. Study-wide points: Possibly confounding the expanded clonotype changes was the fact that donor CMV status was unknown. Percentage of naive T cells showed a strong correlation with TCR beta diversity.

The authors ran a second PCR of 7 to 11 cycles using a sample-barcoded 5' primer and a J-beta primer mix. TCRdb passed the 5' RACE reads through MiXCR, listing each CDR3 protein once. Of over 750,000 distinct CDR3 sequences listed, about 25% are singletons. The data also belong to a second study, concerning T cells of mothers and their children.

The clonotype comes from a boy aged 5 to 17 in good health. Sequenced sample: blood. V is TRBV3-1 and J is TRBJ1-1; the D gene is possibly TRBD1 (6 bases). The CDR3 coding sequence is TGTGCCAGCACGGGAAGGATGGAGGGGGTCACTGAAGCTTTCTTT. Its protein is CASTGRMEGVTEAFF.